These T cell receptor beta chains were read from a single sample in a study of CD8 T cells in Susac syndrome. TCRdb recomputed calls from the immunoSEQ multiplex PCR reads with MiXCR, one row per CDR3 protein. The data contain roughly 200,000 distinct CDR3 sequences, just under 95% of them singletons. Sequenced input: CD4+ T cells from PBMCs. The receptors come from a human donor with multiple sclerosis. Each CDR3 is given with its conserved first and last residue. The D gene is left open where the match is weak. Clone size, where shown, is once, few, many, or a class for clones that have expanded.

>TRBD2|TRBV6-1|-|TRBJ2-1
CASSELAGGGSYNEQFF
TGTGCCAGCAGTGAACTAGCGGGGGGCGGATCCTACAATGAGCAGTTCTTC
>TRBD2|TRBV9|-|TRBJ2-3
CASSVVSGSTDTQYF
TGTGCCAGCAGCGTAGTTAGCGGGAGCACAGATACGCAGTATTTT
>-|TRBV5-1|-|TRBJ1-1
CASSPGADTEAFF
TGCGCCAGCAGTCCGGGAGCCGACACTGAAGCTTTCTTT
>TRBD1|TRBV30|-|TRBJ1-1
CAWSRGTGGYVGYTEAFF
TGTGCCTGGTCGAGGGGGACAGGCGGGTATGTTGGGTACACTGAAGCTTTCTTT
>-|TRBV20-1|-|TRBJ1-6
CSARRGDGSPLHF
TGCAGTGCTAGGAGGGGGGACGGGTCACCCCTCCACTTT
>-|TRBV30|-|TRBJ1-1
CAWGRMNTEAFF
TGTGCCTGGGGACGGATGAACACTGAAGCTTTCTTT
>-|TRBV24-1|-|TRBJ2-1
CATSDPRVGEQFF
TGTGCCACCAGTGATCCCCGGGTCGGTGAGCAGTTCTTC
>-|TRBV2|-|TRBJ2-5
CASSEQTETQYF
TGTGCCAGCAGTGAACAGACTGAGACCCAGTACTTC
>-|TRBV20-1|-|TRBJ2-7
CSAITGGGTYEQYF
TGCAGTGCGATTACAGGTGGCGGGACCTACGAGCAGTACTTC
>-|TRBV7-9|-|TRBJ2-7
CASSLVGSNSYEQYF
TGTGCCAGCAGCTTGGTAGGCAGCAACTCCTACGAGCAGTACTTC
>-|TRBV9|-|TRBJ1-2
CASSVVPGDYGYTF
TGTGCCAGCAGCGTAGTTCCGGGGGACTATGGCTACACCTTC
>-|TRBV2|-|TRBJ1-6
CASTGPLNSPLHF
TGTGCCAGCACCGGACCCCTTAATTCACCCCTCCACTTT
>-|TRBV5-4|few|TRBJ1-6
CASSLAGPTPLHF
TGTGCCAGCAGCTTGGCCGGCCCGACACCCCTCCACTTT
>-|TRBV29-1|-|TRBJ1-4
CSVEQGGEKLFF
TGCAGCGTTGAACAGGGCGGAGAAAAACTGTTTTTT
>TRBD1|TRBV30|-|TRBJ2-5
CAWSVRARTGGGETQYF
TGTGCCTGGAGTGTACGTGCCAGGACAGGGGGTGGAGAGACCCAGTACTTC
>-|TRBV12-3/TRBV12-4|few|TRBJ2-3
CASSLDTQYF
TGTGCCAGCAGTCTAGATACGCAGTATTTT
>TRBD1|TRBV3-1|-|TRBJ1-1
CASSQGTGQSEAFF
TGTGCCAGCAGCCAAGGGACAGGACAATCTGAAGCTTTCTTT
>-|TRBV29-1|-|TRBJ1-1
CSVDKMNTEAFF
TGCAGCGTGGACAAGATGAACACTGAAGCTTTCTTT
>TRBD2|TRBV20-1|-|TRBJ2-1
CSATGTSGGGSYNEQFF
TGCAGTGCAACCGGGACTAGCGGGGGGGGCTCCTACAATGAGCAGTTCTTC
>TRBD1|TRBV5-1|-|TRBJ2-7
CASSFTGEEQYF
TGCGCCAGCAGCTTTACAGGGGAAGAGCAGTACTTC
>-|TRBV29-1|-|TRBJ2-5
CSAGDGRETQYF
TGCAGCGCGGGAGACGGCAGGGAGACCCAGTACTTC
>-|TRBV30|-|TRBJ1-2
CAWSPAGVGYTF
TGTGCCTGGAGTCCCGCAGGGGTTGGCTACACCTTC
>-|TRBV7-9|-|TRBJ2-7
CASSFDPGYEQYF
TGTGCCAGCAGCTTTGACCCGGGGTACGAGCAGTACTTC
>-|TRBV19|-|TRBJ2-2
CASSIQMNTGELFF
TGTGCCAGTAGTATACAGATGAACACCGGGGAGCTGTTTTTT
>-|TRBV30|-|TRBJ1-6
CAWKNRVNSYNSPLHF
TGTGCCTGGAAGAACAGGGTAAACTCCTATAATTCACCCCTCCACTTT
>-|TRBV3-1|-|TRBJ1-5
CASSQARGREGEQPQHF
TGTGCCAGCAGCCAAGCGAGGGGCAGGGAAGGAGAACAGCCCCAGCATTTT
>-|TRBV12-3/TRBV12-4|-|TRBJ2-2
CASSYRIPINTGELFF
TGTGCCAGCAGTTACAGAATCCCCATCAACACCGGGGAGCTGTTTTTT
>-|TRBV29-1|-|TRBJ1-4
CSVEGGRNEKLFF
TGCAGCGTTGAGGGCGGGAGGAATGAAAAACTGTTTTTT